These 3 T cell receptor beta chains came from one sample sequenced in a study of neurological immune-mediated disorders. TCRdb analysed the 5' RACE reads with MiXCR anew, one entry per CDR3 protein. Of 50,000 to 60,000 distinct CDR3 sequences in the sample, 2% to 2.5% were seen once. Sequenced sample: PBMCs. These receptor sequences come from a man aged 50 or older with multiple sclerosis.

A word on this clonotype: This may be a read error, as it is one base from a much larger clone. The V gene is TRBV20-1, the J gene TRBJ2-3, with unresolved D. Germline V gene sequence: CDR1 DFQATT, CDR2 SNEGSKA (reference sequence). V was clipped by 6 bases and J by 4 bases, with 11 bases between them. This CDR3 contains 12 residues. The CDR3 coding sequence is TGCAGTGCGGTAACAGAAGCAGATACGCAGTATTTT. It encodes CSAVTEADTQYF.

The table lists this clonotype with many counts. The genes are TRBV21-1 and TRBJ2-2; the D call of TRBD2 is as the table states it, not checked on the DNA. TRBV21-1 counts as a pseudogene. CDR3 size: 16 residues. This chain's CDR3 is CASSKVEGSDTGELFF. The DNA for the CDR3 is TGTGCCAGCAGCAAAGTTGAGGGATCGGACACCGGGGAGCTGTTTTTT.

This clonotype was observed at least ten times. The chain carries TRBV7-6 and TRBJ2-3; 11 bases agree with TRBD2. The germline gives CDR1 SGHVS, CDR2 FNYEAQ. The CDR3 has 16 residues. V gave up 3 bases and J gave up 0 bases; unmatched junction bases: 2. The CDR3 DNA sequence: TGTGCCAGCAGCTTGTCTAGCGGGGGGAGCACAGATACGCAGTATTTT. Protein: CASSLSSGGSTDTQYF. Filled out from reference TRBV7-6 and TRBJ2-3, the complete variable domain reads GAGVSQSPRYKVTKRGQDVALRCDPISGHVSLYWYRQALGQGPEFLTYFNYEAQQDKSGLPNDRFSAERPEGSISTLTIQRTEQRDSAMYRCASSLSSGGSTDTQYFGPGTRLTVL.